This T cell receptor (beta chain) was found in a study of CD8 T cells in Susac syndrome. Across the whole study: The Susac syndrome patients were therapy-naive, on corticosteroids, or on intravenous immunoglobulin alone at blood draw.

A quantity of about 0.5 to 1 ug RNA underwent reverse transcription using random hexamers. TCRdb re-called the immunoSEQ multiplex PCR reads with MiXCR, one entry per CDR3 protein. The repertoire includes tens of thousands of distinct CDR3 sequences, 93% of them detected once, and around 0.15% sits in the top ten. V was cut by 5 bases and J by 5 bases, with 14 bases left in between. The V gene's germline CDR1 is DFQATT and CDR2 SNEGSKA (reference sequence). There are 13 residues in the CDR3. TCR beta sequencing was performed on blood CD8+ and CD4+ T cells. The chain links TRBV20-1 to TRBJ2-3; tentatively, D is TRBD2 (5 bases). This clonotype was sampled from a human donor with Susac syndrome. Sequenced: CD4+ T cells from PBMCs. CDR3 in amino acids: CSAPLGVGDTQYF. The CDR3 DNA reads TGCAGTGCTCCTCTCGGGGTAGGAGATACGCAGTATTTT.